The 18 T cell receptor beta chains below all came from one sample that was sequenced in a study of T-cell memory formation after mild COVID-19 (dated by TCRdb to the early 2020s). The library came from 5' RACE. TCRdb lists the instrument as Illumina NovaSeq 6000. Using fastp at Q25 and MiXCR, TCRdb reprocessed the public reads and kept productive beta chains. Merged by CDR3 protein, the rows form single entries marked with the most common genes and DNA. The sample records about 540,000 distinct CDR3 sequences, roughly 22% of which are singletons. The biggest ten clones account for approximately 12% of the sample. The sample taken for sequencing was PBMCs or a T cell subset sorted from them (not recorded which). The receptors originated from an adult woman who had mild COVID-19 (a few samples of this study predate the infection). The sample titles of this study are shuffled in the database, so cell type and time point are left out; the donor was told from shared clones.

Written as DNA, the CDR3 is TGCGCCAGCAGCCAAGAAACCTTCACTCATGAGCAGTTCTTC. It yields the protein CASSQETFTHEQFF. The chain recombines TRBV4-3 with TRBJ2-1; the D is unclear. The ends were cut back, 0 bases at V and 8 bases at J, with 11 bases in the middle. The V gene's germline CDR1 is LGHNA and CDR2 YSLEER. This CDR3 has 14 amino acids.

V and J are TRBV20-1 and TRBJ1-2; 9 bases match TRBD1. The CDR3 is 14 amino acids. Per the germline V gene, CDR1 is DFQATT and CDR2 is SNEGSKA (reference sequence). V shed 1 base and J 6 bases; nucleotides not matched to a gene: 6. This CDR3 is CSARVRGQGDGYTF. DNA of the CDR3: TGCAGTGCTAGAGTTCGGGGACAGGGCGATGGCTACACCTTC.

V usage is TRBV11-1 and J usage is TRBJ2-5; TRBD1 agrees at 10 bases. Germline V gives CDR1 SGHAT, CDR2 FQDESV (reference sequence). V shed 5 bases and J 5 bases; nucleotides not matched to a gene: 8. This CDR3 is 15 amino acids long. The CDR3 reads CASSPDRGLWETQYF. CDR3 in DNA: TGTGCCAGCAGCCCTGACAGGGGGCTTTGGGAGACCCAGTACTTC. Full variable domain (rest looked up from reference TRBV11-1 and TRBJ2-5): EAEVAQSPRYKITEKSQAVAFWCDPISGHATLYWYRQILGQGPELLVQFQDESVVDDSQLPKDRFSAERLKGVDSTLKIQPAELGDSAMYLCASSPDRGLWETQYFGPGTRLLVL.

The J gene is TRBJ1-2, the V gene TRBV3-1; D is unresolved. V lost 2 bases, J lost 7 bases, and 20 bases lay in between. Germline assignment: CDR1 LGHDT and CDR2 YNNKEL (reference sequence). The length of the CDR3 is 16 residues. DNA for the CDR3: TGTGCCAGCAGCCAACGCGACTCGGCCCTTACCTCTGGCTACACCTTC. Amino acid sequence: CASSQRDSALTSGYTF.

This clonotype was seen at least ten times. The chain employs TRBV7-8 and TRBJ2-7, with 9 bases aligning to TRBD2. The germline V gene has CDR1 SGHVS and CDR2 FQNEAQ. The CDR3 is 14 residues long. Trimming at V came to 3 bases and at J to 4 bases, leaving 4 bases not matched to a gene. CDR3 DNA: TGTGCCAGCAGCTTGAGCGGGGGGACTTACGAGCAGTACTTC. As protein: CASSLSGGTYEQYF.

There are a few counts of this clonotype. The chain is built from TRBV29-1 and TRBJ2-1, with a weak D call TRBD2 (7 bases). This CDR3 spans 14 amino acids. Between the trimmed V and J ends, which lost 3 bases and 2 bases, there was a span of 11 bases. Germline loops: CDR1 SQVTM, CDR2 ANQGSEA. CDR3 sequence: CSVDRGATYNEQFF. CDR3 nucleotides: TGCAGCGTTGACCGGGGGGCTACCTACAATGAGCAGTTCTTC.

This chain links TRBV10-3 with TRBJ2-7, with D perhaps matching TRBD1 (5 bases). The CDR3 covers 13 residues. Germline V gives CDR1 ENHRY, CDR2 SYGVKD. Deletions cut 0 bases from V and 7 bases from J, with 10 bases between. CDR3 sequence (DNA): TGTGCCATCAGTGAGTCAGGGGTCGTGGAGCAGTACTTC. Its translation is CAISESGVVEQYF.

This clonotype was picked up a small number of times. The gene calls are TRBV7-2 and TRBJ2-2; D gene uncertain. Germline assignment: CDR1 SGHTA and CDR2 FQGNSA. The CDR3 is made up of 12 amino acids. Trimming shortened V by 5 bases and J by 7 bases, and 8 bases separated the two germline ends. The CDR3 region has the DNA TGTGCCAGCAGCCAAGAGCTCGGGGAGCTGTTTTTT. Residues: CASSQELGELFF.

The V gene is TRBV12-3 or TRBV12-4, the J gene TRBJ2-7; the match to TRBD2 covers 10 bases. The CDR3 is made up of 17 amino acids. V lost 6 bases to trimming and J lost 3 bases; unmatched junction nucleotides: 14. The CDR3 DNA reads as TGTGCCAGCAGCCATAAGGGGACTAGCGCGACTAACTACGAGCAGTACTTC. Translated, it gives CASSHKGTSATNYEQYF.

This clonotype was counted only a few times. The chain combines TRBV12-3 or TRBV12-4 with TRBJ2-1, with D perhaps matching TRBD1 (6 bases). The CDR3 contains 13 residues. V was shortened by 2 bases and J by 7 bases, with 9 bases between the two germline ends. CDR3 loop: CASSLRGMNEQFF. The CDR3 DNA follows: TGTGCCAGCAGTTTAAGGGGGATGAATGAGCAGTTCTTC.

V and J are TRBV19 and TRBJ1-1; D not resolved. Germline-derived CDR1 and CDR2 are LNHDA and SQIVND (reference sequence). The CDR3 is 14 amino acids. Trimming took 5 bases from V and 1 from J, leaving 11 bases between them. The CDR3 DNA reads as TGTGCCAGTAGTTTCGCGGACGCGAACACTGAAGCTTTCTTT. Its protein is CASSFADANTEAFF.

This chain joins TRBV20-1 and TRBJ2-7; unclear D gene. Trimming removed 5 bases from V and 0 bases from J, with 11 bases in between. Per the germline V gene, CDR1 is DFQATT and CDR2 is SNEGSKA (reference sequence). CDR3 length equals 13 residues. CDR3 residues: CSASAPSSYEQYF. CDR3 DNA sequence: TGCAGTGCTTCGGCTCCGAGCTCCTACGAGCAGTACTTC.

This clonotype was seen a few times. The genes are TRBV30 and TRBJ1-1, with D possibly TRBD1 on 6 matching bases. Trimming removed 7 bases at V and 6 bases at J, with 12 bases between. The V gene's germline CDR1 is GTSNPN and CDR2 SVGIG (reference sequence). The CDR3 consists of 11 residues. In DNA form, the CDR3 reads TGTGCCTTTACACAGGGACCTGAAGCTTTCTTT. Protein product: CAFTQGPEAFF.

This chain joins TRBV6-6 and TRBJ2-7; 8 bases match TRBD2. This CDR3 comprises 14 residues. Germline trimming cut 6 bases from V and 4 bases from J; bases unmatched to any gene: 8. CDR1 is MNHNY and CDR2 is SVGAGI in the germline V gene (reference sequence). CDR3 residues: CASSLKREWYEQYF. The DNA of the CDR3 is TGTGCCAGCAGCCTCAAGCGGGAGTGGTACGAGCAGTACTTC.

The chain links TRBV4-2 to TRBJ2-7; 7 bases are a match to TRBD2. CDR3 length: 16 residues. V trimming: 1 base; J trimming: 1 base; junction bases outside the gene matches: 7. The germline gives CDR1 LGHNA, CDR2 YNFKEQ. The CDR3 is CASSQGLPSGSYEQYF. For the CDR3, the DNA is TGTGCCAGCAGCCAAGGTCTCCCTAGCGGATCCTACGAGCAGTACTTC.

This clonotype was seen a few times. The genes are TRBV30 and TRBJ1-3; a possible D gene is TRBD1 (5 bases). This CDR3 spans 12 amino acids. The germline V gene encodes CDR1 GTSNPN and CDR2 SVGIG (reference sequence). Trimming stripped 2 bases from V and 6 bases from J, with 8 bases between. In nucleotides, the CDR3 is TGTGCCTGGAGTTCAGGGATAAACACCATATATTTT. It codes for CAWSSGINTIYF.

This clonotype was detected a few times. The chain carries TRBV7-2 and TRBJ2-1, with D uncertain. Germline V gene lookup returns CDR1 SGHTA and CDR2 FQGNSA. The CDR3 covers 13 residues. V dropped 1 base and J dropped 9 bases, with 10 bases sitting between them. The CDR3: CASSLGPRGEQFF. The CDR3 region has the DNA TGTGCCAGCAGCTTAGGCCCCCGAGGTGAGCAGTTCTTC.

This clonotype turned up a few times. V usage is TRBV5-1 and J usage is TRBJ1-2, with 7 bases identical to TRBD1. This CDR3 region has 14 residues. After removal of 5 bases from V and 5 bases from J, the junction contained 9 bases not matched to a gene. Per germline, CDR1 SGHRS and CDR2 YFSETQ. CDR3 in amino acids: CASSREGQKYGYTF. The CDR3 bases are TGCGCCAGCAGTAGGGAGGGACAGAAGTATGGCTACACCTTC.